Shown below are 22 T cell receptor beta chains from a single sample sequenced in a study of blood T cell repertoires in COVID-19. Generated by immunoSEQ multiplex PCR, the TCRdb table keeps only in-frame clones and is missing some. The sample shows over 150,000 clones, roughly 78% of them seen only once. Specimen: peripheral blood. The receptors originated from a man aged 80 or over with acute or convalescent COVID-19.

The J gene is TRBJ2-3, the V gene TRBV5-1; tentatively, D is TRBD2 (5 bases). V was cut by 3 bases and J by 2 bases, with 13 bases left in between. The CDR3 has 15 residues. Per germline, CDR1 SGHRS and CDR2 YFSETQ. The CDR3: CASSYQSGFTDTQYF. CDR3 bases: TGCGCCAGCAGCTACCAGAGCGGATTCACAGATACGCAGTATTTT.

The chain joins TRBV7-9 to TRBJ1-1, with D possibly being TRBD1 (5 bases). Per germline, CDR1 SEHNR and CDR2 FQNEAQ (reference sequence). The germline V and J ends were trimmed by 3 bases and 5 bases, with 13 bases remaining between them. There are 14 residues in the CDR3. The CDR3 is CASSFGGGSTEAFF. In DNA, the CDR3 is TGTGCCAGCAGCTTCGGGGGTGGGTCGACTGAAGCTTTCTTT.

The V and J genes are TRBV5-6 and TRBJ1-2, with D perhaps matching TRBD1 (5 bases). The germline gives CDR1 SGHDT, CDR2 YYEEEE. The CDR3 runs to 14 residues. Between the trimmed V and J ends, which lost 0 bases and 7 bases, there was a span of 13 bases. CDR3 DNA sequence: TGTGCCAGCAGCTTGGGCCAGGGTACGAGTGGCTACACCTTC. It is translated as CASSLGQGTSGYTF.

The chain carries TRBV18 and TRBJ1-3, with TRBD1 identical over 7 bases. V was pared by 3 bases and J by 0 bases, with 5 bases of the junction left unmatched. The CDR3 runs 16 residues. Germline values: CDR1 KGHSH, CDR2 LQKENI. In nucleotides, the CDR3 is TGTGCCAGCTCACCGTCGACAGGGAGCTCTGGAAACACCATATATTTT. As protein: CASSPSTGSSGNTIYF.

V is TRBV7-6 and J is TRBJ1-5; possible D gene TRBD1, 5 bases. Trimming removed 0 bases from V and 2 bases from J, with 8 bases in between. The CDR3 is 15 amino acids. Per germline, CDR1 SGHVS and CDR2 FNYEAQ. CDR3 sequence: CASSLAVTGNQPQHF. CDR3 DNA sequence: TGTGCCAGCAGCTTAGCGGTGACAGGCAATCAGCCCCAGCATTTT.

This clone was seen more than once but under ten times. The V and J genes are TRBV15 and TRBJ2-3; 11 nucleotides match TRBD1. Germline V gene sequence: CDR1 LNHNV, CDR2 YYDKDF (reference sequence). Unmatched junction bases numbered 6, after V lost 2 bases and J lost 5 bases. The CDR3 contains 16 residues. The CDR3 sequence is CATSRSDRGLGDTQYF. CDR3 nucleotide sequence: TGTGCCACCAGCAGATCGGACAGGGGGCTTGGAGATACGCAGTATTTT.

The V call is TRBV6-5, the J call TRBJ1-2; D is uncertain. Germline CDR1 is MNHEY and CDR2 is SVGAGI. V was pared by 2 bases and J by 0 bases, with 4 bases between. The CDR3 length is 13 residues. The CDR3 region is CASSYLSNYGYTF. The DNA of the CDR3 is TGTGCCAGCAGTTACCTTTCTAACTATGGCTACACCTTC.

The rearrangement uses TRBV2 and TRBJ1-1, with D hard to call. The CDR3 is made up of 15 amino acids. V lost 2 bases to trimming and J lost 1 base, with 11 bases between them. Germline CDR1 and CDR2: SNHLY and FYNNEI. The CDR3 coding sequence is TGTGCCAGCAGTGAAAAGCCGAACAGGAACACTGAAGCTTTCTTT. It yields the protein CASSEKPNRNTEAFF.

This clone was counted only a few times. This chain joins TRBV19 and TRBJ2-1, with 8 nucleotides matching TRBD2. The CDR3 spans 15 residues. The germline gives CDR1 LNHDA, CDR2 SQIVND (reference sequence). V shed 5 bases and J 6 bases; nucleotides not matched to a gene: 9. The CDR3 spells CASSGWGTRPNEQFF. The CDR3 region has the DNA TGTGCCAGTAGTGGATGGGGGACTAGGCCCAATGAGCAGTTCTTC. The full variable domain, with the rest looked up from reference TRBV19 and TRBJ2-1, is DGGITQSPKYLFRKEGQNVTLSCEQNLNHDAMYWYRQDPGQGLRLIYYSQIVNDFQKGDIAEGYSVSREKKESFPLTVTSAQKNPTAFYLCASSGWGTRPNEQFFGPGTRLTVL.

The chain recombines TRBV6-1 with TRBJ1-1; 7 bases line up with TRBD1. V lost 2 bases, J lost 4 bases, and 1 base stayed unmatched. The CDR3 consists of 13 residues. Germline V gene sequence: CDR1 MNHNS, CDR2 SASEGT. Written as DNA, the CDR3 is TGTGCCAGCAGTGAAAACAGGGGCACTGAAGCTTTCTTT. Translating it yields CASSENRGTEAFF.

The chain employs TRBV4-1 and TRBJ1-2, with D maybe TRBD1 (5 bases). Trimming pared 0 bases from V and 5 bases from J, leaving 13 bases between. The CDR3 is 15 residues long. In germline, CDR1 is MGHRA, CDR2 YSYEKL. CDR3 protein: CASSQDQAGIYGYTF. CDR3 in DNA: TGCGCCAGCAGCCAAGATCAGGCAGGGATTTATGGCTACACCTTC.

DNA for the CDR3: TGTGCCAGCAGCGTAGGACAGGTAACGGGTGAGCAGTTCTTC. It specifies CASSVGQVTGEQFF. The chain combines TRBV9 with TRBJ2-1; tentative D call: TRBD1 (6 bases). The length of the CDR3 is 14 residues. Germline CDR1 and CDR2: SGDLS and YYNGEE. V shed 0 bases and J shed 9 bases, with 13 bases lying between them.

V usage is TRBV29-1 and J usage is TRBJ2-5, with D maybe TRBD2 (5 bases). CDR1 and CDR2 from the germline V gene are SQVTM and ANQGSEA. The CDR3 has 13 amino acids. V was clipped by 3 bases and J by 5 bases, with 13 bases between them. In DNA form, the CDR3 reads TGCAGCGTTGATTCGAACGGCGGGGAGACCCAGTACTTC. Translated, it gives CSVDSNGGETQYF.

The genes are TRBV12-5 and TRBJ1-1; 7 nucleotides agree with TRBD1. Germline loops: CDR1 LGHNT, CDR2 FRNRAP. Germline trimming cut 2 bases from V and 4 bases from J; bases unmatched to any gene: 10. The CDR3 is 16 amino acids. In DNA, the CDR3 is TGTGCTAGTGGTTTGAGGACCACAGGGGTTGGCACTGAAGCTTTCTTT. This codes for CASGLRTTGVGTEAFF.

The chain joins TRBV20-1 to TRBJ1-1; D is unclear. The CDR3 has 13 amino acids. V was clipped by 3 bases and J by 2 bases, with 10 bases between them. Looked up from germline, CDR1 is DFQATT and CDR2 is SNEGSKA (reference sequence). The CDR3 region is CSASWRGNTEAFF. The DNA of the CDR3 is TGCAGTGCTAGTTGGCGGGGAAACACTGAAGCTTTCTTT.

This clone was seen once. This chain uses TRBV4-2 with TRBJ2-7; 10 nucleotides line up with TRBD2. The V segment lost 1 base and the J segment 4 bases; nucleotides outside the gene matches: 7. Germline V gene data show CDR1 as LGHNA and CDR2 as YNFKEQ. This CDR3 contains 16 residues. CDR3 residues: CASSQGETSGDYEQYF. The CDR3 DNA reads TGTGCCAGCAGCCAAGGCGAAACTAGCGGGGATTACGAGCAGTACTTC.

The chain has TRBV5-1 and TRBJ2-5, with 11 nucleotides matching TRBD2. The CDR3 spans 15 residues. Per the germline V gene, CDR1 is SGHRS and CDR2 is YFSETQ. Losses at the gene ends were 3 bases for V and 6 bases for J; bases not matched to a gene: 7. The CDR3 DNA reads as TGCGCCAGCAGCTCCCAGGGACTAGCGGATCAGACCCAGTACTTC. It codes for CASSSQGLADQTQYF.

This clone turned up a few times. The chain employs TRBV4-1 and TRBJ2-7; unclear D gene. In germline, CDR1 is MGHRA, CDR2 YSYEKL. The CDR3 is made up of 12 amino acids. V was pared by 6 bases and J by 0 bases, with 6 bases between. CDR3 DNA: TGCGCCAGCAGGGCTCCCTCCTACGAGCAGTACTTC. Encoded protein: CASRAPSYEQYF.

The V call is TRBV6-2 or TRBV6-3, the J call TRBJ2-5; 11 bases match TRBD2. CDR1 is MNHEY, CDR2 SVGEGT, per germline. The CDR3 contains 15 residues. The junction had 7 bases not matched to a gene; V was cut back by 6 bases and J by 4 bases. CDR3 protein: CASSYSGGARETQYF. The CDR3 DNA follows: TGTGCCAGCAGCTATAGCGGGGGGGCACGAGAGACCCAGTACTTC.

This chain links TRBV5-1 with TRBJ1-3; D is perhaps TRBD1 (5 bases). The germline V gene encodes CDR1 SGHRS and CDR2 YFSETQ. CDR3 size: 16 residues. Between the trimmed V and J ends, which lost 4 bases and 2 bases, there was a span of 16 bases. CDR3 bases: TGCGCCAGCAGCCCGCAGGGTTTCCCAACTGGAAACACCATATATTTT. Translating it yields CASSPQGFPTGNTIYF.

The V and J genes are TRBV7-8 and TRBJ1-1; perhaps TRBD1 as D (5 bases). Trimming pared 5 bases from V and 8 bases from J, leaving 18 bases between. The CDR3 covers 14 residues. Germline V gives CDR1 SGHVS, CDR2 FQNEAQ. CDR3 coding DNA: TGTGCCAGCAGCCGCGGGGGGAACGGAATCGAAGCTTTCTTT. Translated, it gives CASSRGGNGIEAFF.

This clone has just a few counts. The rearrangement links TRBV28 to TRBJ1-5; D may be TRBD1 (6 bases). Deletions cut 2 bases from V and 5 bases from J, with 16 bases between. The CDR3 covers 16 residues. Germline CDR1 reads MDHEN; CDR2 reads SYDVKM. In DNA form, the CDR3 reads TGTGCCAGCAGTTTAAGTATGGGGGCCGGTGATCAGCCCCAGCATTTT. It yields the protein CASSLSMGAGDQPQHF.